This T cell receptor (beta chain) came from a study of T cells in tuberculosis. The wider study: The T cells targeted glucose monomycolate, a mycobacterial lipid, via CD1B. Study-wide results and caveats: Selection depended on which cryopreserved specimens were available. Smaller alpha distances in active tuberculosis partly reflected shorter CDR3-alpha lengths.

Note on this clone: Its target is unknown.

Assay used: immunoSEQ multiplex PCR; TCRdb lists only in-frame clones, some missing. The top ten hold roughly 6.1% of the sample, which has 25,000 to 30,000 clones, about 90% seen once. The clonotype comes from a donor between 10 and 35 years old with latent tuberculosis or without tuberculosis infection. Sequenced: PBMCs.

CDR3: CASSSPSGSTSGNTIYF. The CDR3 bases are TGTGCCAGCAGTTCGCCCTCGGGGAGCACCTCTGGAAACACCATATATTTT. V is TRBV28 and J is TRBJ1-3; the D is unclear. Germline-derived CDR1 and CDR2 are MDHEN and SYDVKM. The CDR3 is made up of 17 amino acids. The V end lost 4 bases, the J end lost 0 bases, and 16 bases lay between the germline ends.